The sequence of this TCR beta chain was determined in a study of graft-versus-host responses after intestinal transplantation. About the research overall: Among the recipients, transplants were multivisceral, liver-intestinal, or isolated intestinal. Uniformly, recipients were administered anti-thymocyte globulin induction with subsequent tacrolimus and steroids for two to three years.

Germline assignment: CDR1 GTSNPN and CDR2 SVGIG (reference sequence). The CDR3 contains 20 residues. V dropped 0 bases and J dropped 4; count of bases not matched to a gene: 16. General study points: GvH clones were identified in recipient marrow, with some first appearing in ileum or blood.

Method: immunoSEQ multiplex PCR; TCRdb's copy keeps in-frame clones and lacks some. The table has more than 90,000 clones, around 93% seen once; the top ten hold around 0.49%. With respect to this clone: Its antigen is not identified.

This receptor was obtained from a human donor who received an intestinal transplant. The J gene is TRBJ1-3, the V gene TRBV30; 12 positions agree with TRBD1. Sequenced here: unstimulated CD8+ T cells sorted from spleen or lymph node cells, sampled before intestinal transplant. The CDR3 region is CAWSVPPGQGAILWGNTIYF. The DNA of the CDR3 is TGTGCCTGGAGTGTACCACCGGGACAGGGGGCTATTTTGTGGGGAAACACCATATATTTT.